Listed here are 21 T cell receptor beta chains from one sample, sequenced in a study of blood T cell repertoires in COVID-19. Here immunoSEQ multiplex PCR was the method, and the copy in TCRdb shows in-frame clones only, minus some. The sample has tens of thousands of clones, nearly 90% seen once. Material: peripheral blood. These receptor sequences come from a man between 45 and 60 years old with active COVID-19.

This chain connects TRBV5-4 to TRBJ1-1; D is perhaps TRBD1 (5 bases). The CDR3 length is 15 residues. V lost 2 bases, J lost 1 base, and 12 bases lay in between. Looked up from germline, CDR1 is SGHNT and CDR2 is YYREEE (reference sequence). The CDR3 sequence is CASSFGGISNTEAFF. The CDR3 coding sequence is TGTGCCAGCAGCTTCGGGGGGATCTCGAACACTGAAGCTTTCTTT.

This chain connects TRBV7-9 to TRBJ2-1; TRBD2 matches at 12 bases. The CDR3 extends over 16 amino acids. Trimming removed 5 bases from V and 7 bases from J; junction bases left unmatched: 9. CDR1 SEHNR and CDR2 FQNEAQ come from the germline V gene (reference sequence). CDR3 sequence: CASSIRLAGGQNEQFF. CDR3 coding DNA: TGTGCCAGCAGCATCCGGCTAGCGGGGGGGCAAAATGAGCAGTTCTTC.

The J gene is TRBJ2-5, the V gene TRBV2; 8 bases are shared with TRBD2. From germline, CDR1 is SNHLY and CDR2 FYNNEI. The CDR3 runs to 14 residues. V lost 4 bases to trimming and J lost 7 bases; unmatched junction nucleotides: 8. The CDR3 spells CASSAGTRIGTQYF. The CDR3 DNA follows: TGTGCCAGCAGTGCTGGGACTAGGATTGGGACCCAGTACTTC.

The chain is built from TRBV21-1 and TRBJ2-5; the DNA was not used to check the table's D call, TRBD2. TRBV21-1 is designated a pseudogene. The CDR3 length is 17 residues. This chain's CDR3 is CASSKARWAPEEETQYF. CDR3 nucleotide sequence: TGTGCCAGCAGCAAAGCGAGGTGGGCCCCGGAGGAGGAGACCCAGTACTTC.

This clone has only one observation. The chain combines TRBV27 with TRBJ2-2; 10 nucleotides agree with TRBD1. V shed 5 bases, J shed 7 bases, and the junction held 10 bases outside the gene matches. The CDR3 loop spans 16 amino acids. Germline CDR1 is MNHEY and CDR2 is SMNVEV (reference sequence). This CDR3 reads CASSTRTGGLGGELFF. As DNA, the CDR3 is TGTGCCAGCAGTACTCGGACAGGGGGATTGGGCGGGGAGCTGTTTTTT.

The chain combines TRBV18 with TRBJ2-5; weak D call: TRBD1 (6 bases). Trimming stripped 2 bases from V and 4 bases from J, with 8 bases between. Germline values: CDR1 KGHSH, CDR2 LQKENI. This CDR3 region has 13 residues. This CDR3 is CASSPGGGETQYF. In nucleotides, the CDR3 is TGTGCCAGCTCACCAGGGGGCGGAGAGACCCAGTACTTC. The full variable domain, with the rest looked up from reference TRBV18 and TRBJ2-5, is NAGVMQNPRHLVRRRGQEARLRCSPMKGHSHVYWYRQLPEEGLKFMVYLQKENIIDESGMPKERFSAEFPKEGPSILRIQQVVRGDSAAYFCASSPGGGETQYFGPGTRLLVL.

The V call is TRBV15, the J call TRBJ2-1; 9 bases are a match to TRBD2. Trimming cost V 11 bases and J 5 bases; bases outside gene matches: 13. CDR1 and CDR2 (germline): LNHNV, YYDKDF (reference sequence). The CDR3 covers 15 residues. This CDR3 reads CAVKALAGADNEQFF. CDR3 in DNA: TGTGCCGTTAAAGCTTTAGCGGGGGCCGACAATGAGCAGTTCTTC.

The J gene is TRBJ2-2, the V gene TRBV19, with 7 positions matching TRBD1. This CDR3 has 17 residues. Germline-derived CDR1 and CDR2 are LNHDA and SQIVND (reference sequence). With V trimmed by 8 bases and J by 0 bases, 12 bases remained unmatched. The CDR3 region is CASRWDSSFTNTGELFF. DNA for the CDR3: TGTGCCAGTCGGTGGGACAGCAGCTTTACGAACACCGGGGAGCTGTTTTTT.

The rearrangement joins TRBV7-3 to TRBJ2-2; 8 bases fit TRBD1. This CDR3 contains 15 residues. The V and J ends lost 0 bases and 6 bases, in that order; junction bases with no gene match: 3. The germline V gene has CDR1 SGHTA and CDR2 FQGTGA. The CDR3 is CASSLTRGLAGELFF. DNA of the CDR3: TGTGCCAGCAGCTTAACCAGGGGGCTCGCCGGGGAGCTGTTTTTT.

V usage is TRBV3-1 (or the pseudogene TRBV3-2) and J usage is TRBJ2-5, with 9 bases fitting TRBD2. Losses at the gene ends were 4 bases for V and 5 bases for J; bases not matched to a gene: 14. Germline CDR1 and CDR2: LGHDT and YNNKEL (reference sequence). There are 17 residues in the CDR3. In DNA form, the CDR3 reads TGTGCCAGCAGCCCTGCCGAGGAGCGGGGGGTTTGGGAGACCCAGTACTTC. It is translated as CASSPAEERGVWETQYF.

This chain uses TRBV4-2 with TRBJ2-2; weak D call: TRBD1 (6 bases). V was clipped by 4 bases and J by 8 bases, with 20 bases between them. The germline gives CDR1 LGHNA, CDR2 YNFKEQ. The CDR3 consists of 16 residues. CDR3 bases: TGTGCCAGCAGCCTCGTAGGACAGAGTGGAGCGGGGGAGCTGTTTTTT. It translates to CASSLVGQSGAGELFF.

This chain uses TRBV7-8 with TRBJ2-7, with D perhaps TRBD2 (5 bases). Per germline, CDR1 SGHVS and CDR2 FQNEAQ. The CDR3 totals 14 residues. Between the trimmed V and J ends, which lost 5 bases and 5 bases, there was a span of 16 bases. The CDR3 loop reads CASSLQGSVDEQYF. The DNA for the CDR3 is TGTGCCAGCAGCCTCCAAGGTAGCGTGGACGAGCAGTACTTC.

This chain joins TRBV10-3 and TRBJ2-2, with TRBD1 matching over 11 bases. V trimming: 6 bases; J trimming: 0 bases; junction bases outside the gene matches: 0. Germline lookup yields CDR1 ENHRY and CDR2 SYGVKD. The CDR3 sequence is 15 residues long. CDR3 in amino acids: CAIRGQGANTGELFF. The CDR3 bases are TGTGCCATCAGGGGACAGGGGGCGAACACCGGGGAGCTGTTTTTT.

The chain couples TRBV11-2 to TRBJ2-3; TRBD2 matches at 15 bases. This CDR3 is built from 19 residues. The V and J ends lost 2 bases and 3 bases, in that order; junction bases with no gene match: 9. In germline, CDR1 is SGHAT, CDR2 FQNNGV. The CDR3 nucleotides are TGTGCCAGCAGCTTAACATGGACTAGCGGGGGGGGTACAACAGATACGCAGTATTTT. Translating gives CASSLTWTSGGGTTDTQYF.

This chain joins TRBV20-1 and TRBJ2-4, with D possibly matching TRBD1 (6 bases). V lost 3 bases and J 9 bases, leaving 15 bases between the germline ends. The germline CDR1 and CDR2 sequences are DFQATT and SNEGSKA (reference sequence). CDR3 length: 13 amino acids. CDR3 sequence: CSASRSRGGIQYF. The CDR3 nucleotides are TGCAGTGCTAGTAGGTCCAGGGGTGGCATTCAGTACTTC.

This chain uses TRBV6-1 with TRBJ2-1; D is undetermined. V was shortened by 1 base and J by 6 bases, with 4 bases between the two germline ends. Germline assignment: CDR1 MNHNS and CDR2 SASEGT. The CDR3 spans 12 residues. The CDR3 protein is CASSEVSNEQFF. The CDR3 DNA reads TGTGCCAGCAGTGAAGTTAGCAATGAGCAGTTCTTC.

The rearrangement links TRBV5-1 to TRBJ2-3; 8 bases match TRBD1. J gave up 4 bases and V 4 bases, and 5 bases lay outside the gene matches. CDR1 SGHRS and CDR2 YFSETQ come from the germline V gene. The CDR3 spans 14 residues. CDR3: CASSAQGDADTQYF. As DNA, the CDR3 is TGCGCCAGCAGCGCACAGGGGGATGCAGATACGCAGTATTTT.

The gene calls are TRBV12-5 and TRBJ1-1, with 8 bases fitting TRBD1. The CDR3 is 13 amino acids. Germline CDR1 LGHNT, CDR2 FRNRAP. After removal of 6 bases from V and 5 bases from J, the junction contained 5 bases not matched to a gene. CDR3 bases: TGTGCTAGTGGACCAGGGGGCTGGACTGAAGCTTTCTTT. Translated, it gives CASGPGGWTEAFF. Full variable domain (rest looked up from reference TRBV12-5 and TRBJ1-1): DARVTQTPRHKVTEMGQEVTMRCQPILGHNTVFWYRQTMMQGLELLAYFRNRAPLDDSGMPKDRFSAEMPDATLATLKIQPSEPRDSAVYFCASGPGGWTEAFFGQGTRLTVV.

The rearrangement joins TRBV11-2 to TRBJ1-1; D is ambiguous. The germline V gene encodes CDR1 SGHAT and CDR2 FQNNGV. The CDR3 runs to 14 residues. Trimming took off 7 bases at V and 5 bases at J, with 17 bases between the two ends. The CDR3 DNA reads as TGTGCCAGCACCCCTCAAACTGACAAAACTGAAGCTTTCTTT. Amino acids: CASTPQTDKTEAFF.

Here the CDR3 DNA reads TGTGCCAGCAGTGAATGGGCAGAACGTGAAGCTTTCTTT. Translated: CASSEWAEREAFF. The chain recombines TRBV2 with TRBJ1-1, with D unclear. V was clipped by 2 bases and J by 7 bases, with 11 bases between them. The CDR3 runs to 13 residues. The V gene's germline CDR1 is SNHLY and CDR2 FYNNEI.

The V gene is TRBV6-5, the J gene TRBJ1-1; possible D gene TRBD1, 6 bases. This CDR3 has 13 amino acids. The germline V and J ends were trimmed by 5 bases and 3 bases, with 10 bases remaining between them. The germline CDR1 and CDR2 sequences are MNHEY and SVGAGI. CDR3 region: CASSKQGYTEAFF. CDR3 sequence (DNA): TGTGCCAGCAGTAAACAGGGTTACACTGAAGCTTTCTTT.